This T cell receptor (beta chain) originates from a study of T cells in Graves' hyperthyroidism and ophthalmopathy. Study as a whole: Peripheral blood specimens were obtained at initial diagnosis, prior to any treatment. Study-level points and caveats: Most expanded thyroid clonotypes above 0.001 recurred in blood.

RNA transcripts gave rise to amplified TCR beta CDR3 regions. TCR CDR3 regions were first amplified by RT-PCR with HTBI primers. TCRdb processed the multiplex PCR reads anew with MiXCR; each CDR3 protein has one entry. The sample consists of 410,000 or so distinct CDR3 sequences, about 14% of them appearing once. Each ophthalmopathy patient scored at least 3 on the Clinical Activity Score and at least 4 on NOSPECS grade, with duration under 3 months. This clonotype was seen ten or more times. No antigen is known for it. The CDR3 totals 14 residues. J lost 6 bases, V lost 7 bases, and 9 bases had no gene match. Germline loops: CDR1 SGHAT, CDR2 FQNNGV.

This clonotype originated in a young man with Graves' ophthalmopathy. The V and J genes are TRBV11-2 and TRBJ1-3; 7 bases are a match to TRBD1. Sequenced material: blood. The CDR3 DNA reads TGTGCCAGCAATCTCGGGACAGTCCTAAACACCATATATTTT. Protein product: CASNLGTVLNTIYF.